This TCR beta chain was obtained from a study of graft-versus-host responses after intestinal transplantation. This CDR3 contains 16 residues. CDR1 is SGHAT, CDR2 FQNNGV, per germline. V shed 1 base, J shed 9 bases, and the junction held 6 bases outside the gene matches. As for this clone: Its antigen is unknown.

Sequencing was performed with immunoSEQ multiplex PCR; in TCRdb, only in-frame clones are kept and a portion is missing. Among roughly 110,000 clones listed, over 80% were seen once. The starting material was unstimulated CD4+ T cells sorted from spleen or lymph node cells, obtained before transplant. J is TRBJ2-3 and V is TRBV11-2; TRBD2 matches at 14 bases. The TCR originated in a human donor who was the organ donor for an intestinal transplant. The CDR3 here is CASSLGLAGGQGTQYF. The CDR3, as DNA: TGTGCCAGCAGCTTAGGACTAGCGGGGGGGCAGGGGACGCAGTATTTT.